This entry concerns a single T cell receptor beta chain. Methods used by the authors: Nucleated cell counts were estimated from reference gene primer amplification. Clones were read by immunoSEQ multiplex PCR, and TCRdb kept only the in-frame ones, dropping some. The DNA was the basis for D and trimming; V, J and clone size are from that table. The sample holds a few hundred thousand clones, around 82% seen once. The germline CDR1 and CDR2 sequences are MNHEY and SVGAGI. Trimming pared 6 bases from V and 2 bases from J, leaving 14 bases between. This CDR3 spans 15 amino acids. This sample is drawn from a study of blood T cell repertoires in COVID-19. Study-wide context: T cells, B-cell-depleted T cells, or PBMCs provided the cDNA or gDNA that served as material.

This TCR was recovered from a young woman with acute or convalescent COVID-19. The chain employs TRBV6-5 and TRBJ1-5, with D possibly TRBD1 on 6 matching bases. Sequenced input: peripheral blood. CDR3 DNA: TGTGCCAGCAGGCAAGCGGGGGGCGGCAATCAGCCCCAGCATTTT. Protein: CASRQAGGGNQPQHF.